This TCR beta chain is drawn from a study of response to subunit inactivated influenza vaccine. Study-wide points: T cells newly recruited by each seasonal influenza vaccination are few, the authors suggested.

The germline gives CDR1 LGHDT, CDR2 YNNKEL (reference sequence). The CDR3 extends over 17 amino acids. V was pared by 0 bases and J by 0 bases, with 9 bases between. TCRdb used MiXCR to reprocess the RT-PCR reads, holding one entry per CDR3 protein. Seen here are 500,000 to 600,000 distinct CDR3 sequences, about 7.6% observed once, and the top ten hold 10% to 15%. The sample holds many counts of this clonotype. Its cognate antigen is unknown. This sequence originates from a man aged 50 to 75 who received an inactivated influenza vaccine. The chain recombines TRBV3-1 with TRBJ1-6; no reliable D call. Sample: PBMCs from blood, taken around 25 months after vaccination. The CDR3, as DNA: TGTGCCAGCAGCCAAGACAGCTCCAGCTCCTATAATTCACCCCTCCACTTT. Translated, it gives CASSQDSSSSYNSPLHF.